The 20 T cell receptor beta chains given below trace back to one sample, sequenced in a study of T cell responses to AZD1222 COVID-19 vaccine. The table came from immunoSEQ multiplex PCR; TCRdb's copy has only in-frame clones and leaves some out. Of more than 80,000 clones in the sample, around 90% were seen once. The source was peripheral blood, collected 28 days after the second AZD1222 dose. These receptors all come from an adult who received the AZD1222 COVID-19 vaccine.

This clone has only one observation. The V and J genes are TRBV5-1 and TRBJ2-7; 13 nucleotides line up with TRBD2. The V gene's germline CDR1 is SGHRS and CDR2 YFSETQ. CDR3 length: 16 amino acids. V trimming: 0 bases; J trimming: 2 bases; junction bases outside the gene matches: 2. CDR3: CASSLGGLAGAYEQYF. The CDR3 DNA reads TGCGCCAGCAGCTTGGGAGGACTAGCGGGGGCCTACGAGCAGTACTTC.

V usage is TRBV19 and J usage is TRBJ2-1, with unresolved D. The length of the CDR3 is 13 residues. Trimming removed 6 bases at V and 0 bases at J, with 6 bases between. Germline CDR1 is LNHDA and CDR2 is SQIVND (reference sequence). The CDR3 loop reads CASRKSSYNEQFF. CDR3 sequence (DNA): TGTGCCAGTAGAAAAAGCTCCTACAATGAGCAGTTCTTC. The variable domain in full, with the rest retrieved from reference TRBV19 and TRBJ2-1, is DGGITQSPKYLFRKEGQNVTLSCEQNLNHDAMYWYRQDPGQGLRLIYYSQIVNDFQKGDIAEGYSVSREKKESFPLTVTSAQKNPTAFYLCASRKSSYNEQFFGPGTRLTVL.

The CDR3 sequence is CSVYSYNEQFF. DNA of the CDR3: TGCAGCGTATACAGCTACAATGAGCAGTTCTTC. V usage is TRBV29-1 and J usage is TRBJ2-1; D is undetermined. Germline loops: CDR1 SQVTM, CDR2 ANQGSEA. The CDR3 has 11 amino acids. V gave up 6 bases and J gave up 3 bases, with 6 bases separating them.

V gene TRBV5-4 combines with J gene TRBJ2-2; maybe TRBD2 (6 bases). CDR1 SGHNT and CDR2 YYREEE come from the germline V gene (reference sequence). Trimming removed 1 base from V and 4 bases from J, with 14 bases in between. This CDR3 region has 16 residues. The CDR3 loop reads CASSLPGREVTGELFF. The CDR3 DNA reads as TGTGCCAGCAGCTTGCCTGGCAGGGAGGTCACCGGGGAGCTGTTTTTT.

V usage is TRBV7-9 and J usage is TRBJ1-1, with a possible D match to TRBD1 (6 bases). V was pared by 5 bases and J by 2 bases, with 15 bases between. Germline lookup yields CDR1 SEHNR and CDR2 FQNEAQ (reference sequence). CDR3 length: 15 amino acids. In nucleotides, the CDR3 is TGTGCCAGCAGCCCACAGACAGGCGTTAACACTGAAGCTTTCTTT. This codes for CASSPQTGVNTEAFF.

This chain joins TRBV24-1 and TRBJ1-2; D gene unclear. The CDR3 runs 13 residues. V was pared by 3 bases and J by 5 bases, with 9 bases between. Germline-derived CDR1 and CDR2 are KGHDR and SFDVKD. CDR3 loop: CATSDPGGYGYTF. The CDR3, as DNA: TGTGCCACCAGTGATCCGGGCGGTTATGGCTACACCTTC.

The chain uses TRBV6-5 and TRBJ2-7, with a weak D call TRBD2 (6 bases). The V end lost 0 bases, the J end lost 3 bases, and 15 bases lay between the germline ends. The CDR3 is made up of 16 amino acids. The germline V gene has CDR1 MNHEY and CDR2 SVGAGI. Here the CDR3 DNA reads TGTGCCAGCAGTTACTCCCGGTTAGCGGAGAACTACGAGCAGTACTTC. It translates to CASSYSRLAENYEQYF.

This clone was recorded once. This chain uses TRBV9 with TRBJ2-7; TRBD1 or TRBD2 may be the D gene (5 bases each). This CDR3 is built from 14 residues. Germline loops: CDR1 SGDLS, CDR2 YYNGEE. V dropped 4 bases and J dropped 2 bases, with 13 bases sitting between them. CDR3 sequence (DNA): TGTGCCAGCAGCCCCTGGGACGAACCCTACGAGCAGTACTTC. Its protein is CASSPWDEPYEQYF.

V gene TRBV15 combines with J gene TRBJ1-1, with 8 bases identical to TRBD1. CDR3 length: 14 amino acids. CDR1 LNHNV and CDR2 YYDKDF come from the germline V gene (reference sequence). The V segment lost 5 bases and the J segment 2 bases; nucleotides outside the gene matches: 4. The CDR3 bases are TGTGCCACCAGCCAGGACAGGGTCAACACTGAAGCTTTCTTT. It translates to CATSQDRVNTEAFF.

V and J are TRBV2 and TRBJ1-2, with a possible D match to TRBD1 (6 bases). The V gene's germline CDR1 is SNHLY and CDR2 FYNNEI. CDR3 length: 12 residues. Trimming cost V 0 bases and J 13 bases, with 12 bases left between them. CDR3 loop: CASSEAPGACTF. The CDR3 nucleotides are TGTGCCAGCAGTGAAGCCCCGGGGGCGTGCACCTTC.

The J gene is TRBJ2-2, the V gene TRBV5-1, with 8 bases identical to TRBD1. CDR1 and CDR2 from the germline V gene are SGHRS and YFSETQ. The CDR3 extends over 15 amino acids. V dropped 3 bases and J dropped 3; count of bases not matched to a gene: 4. CDR3 sequence reads: CASSSGTGYTGELFF. CDR3 coding DNA: TGCGCCAGCAGCTCCGGGACAGGCTACACCGGGGAGCTGTTTTTT. The variable domain in full, completed from reference TRBV5-1 and TRBJ2-2, reads KAGVTQTPRYLIKTRGQQVTLSCSPISGHRSVSWYQQTPGQGLQFLFEYFSETQRNKGNFPGRFSGRQFSNSRSEMNVSTLELGDSALYLCASSSGTGYTGELFFGEGSRLTVL.

The chain has TRBV30 and TRBJ2-3; TRBD2 aligns across 13 bases. The germline V gene has CDR1 GTSNPN and CDR2 SVGIG (reference sequence). The V gene end was trimmed by 2 bases and the J gene end by 6 bases; junction bases not matched to a gene: 11. This CDR3 contains 17 residues. The CDR3 reads CAWSPRLAGGKRDTQYF. The CDR3 DNA reads TGTGCCTGGAGTCCCCGACTAGCGGGGGGAAAGAGGGATACGCAGTATTTT. Complete variable domain (other parts from reference TRBV30 and TRBJ2-3): SQTIHQWPATLVQPVGSPLSLECTVEGTSNPNLYWYRQAAGRGLQLLFYSVGIGQISSEVPQNLSASRPQDRQFILSSKKLLLSDSGFYLCAWSPRLAGGKRDTQYFGPGTRLTVL.

In this sample, this clone turned up once. This sequence joins TRBV19 and TRBJ1-2; no firm D call. The CDR3 has 13 amino acids. V was clipped by 4 bases and J by 4 bases, with 10 bases between them. Germline lookup yields CDR1 LNHDA and CDR2 SQIVND (reference sequence). CDR3 residues: CASSKGRTYGYTF. The CDR3 DNA follows: TGTGCCAGTAGTAAGGGCAGAACCTATGGCTACACCTTC.

The chain is built from TRBV25-1 and TRBJ2-1; perhaps TRBD1 as D (6 bases). CDR3 length: 17 amino acids. V was trimmed by 4 bases and J by 0 bases, leaving 16 bases between them. Germline CDR1 is MGHDK and CDR2 is SYGVNS. This CDR3 is CASSGGQIPSSYNEQFF. In DNA, the CDR3 is TGTGCCAGCAGTGGAGGACAGATCCCCAGCTCCTACAATGAGCAGTTCTTC.

The chain combines TRBV5-1 with TRBJ1-4; TRBD1 is a possible D gene (5 bases). This CDR3 comprises 16 residues. Germline loops: CDR1 SGHRS, CDR2 YFSETQ. V was trimmed by 0 bases and J by 0 bases, leaving 9 bases between them. CDR3 in amino acids: CASSLAGTTTNEKLFF. The CDR3 nucleotides are TGCGCCAGCAGCTTGGCAGGGACCACAACTAATGAAAAACTGTTTTTT.

The CDR3 DNA reads TGTGCCAGCAGTTATTATGGAGGGACAGGGAGCTCCTACGAGCAGTACTTC. Its translation: CASSYYGGTGSSYEQYF. The rearrangement links TRBV6-2 or TRBV6-3 to TRBJ2-7, with 9 bases identical to TRBD1. The V and J ends lost 3 bases and 0 bases, in that order; junction bases with no gene match: 9. In germline, CDR1 is MNHEY, CDR2 SVGEGT. The length of the CDR3 is 17 residues.

The chain couples TRBV30 to TRBJ1-2; no definite D call. The V gene lost 0 bases and the J gene lost 1 base, with 6 bases spanning the gap. This CDR3 region has 13 residues. Per the germline V gene, CDR1 is GTSNPN and CDR2 is SVGIG (reference sequence). DNA for the CDR3: TGTGCCTGGAGTGTAATGGATAACTATGGCTACACCTTC. This translates into CAWSVMDNYGYTF.

The chain combines TRBV27 with TRBJ2-3; TRBD1 matches 9 bases. This CDR3 comprises 16 residues. Germline CDR1 reads MNHEY; CDR2 reads SMNVEV (reference sequence). J gave up 2 bases and V 4 bases, and 7 bases lay outside the gene matches. Here the CDR3 DNA reads TGTGCCAGCAGTTCACAGGGGGCGACCTTCACAGATACGCAGTATTTT. Translated, it gives CASSSQGATFTDTQYF.

The CDR3 protein is CASSRQGSNTEAFF. CDR3 coding DNA: TGTGCCAGCAGCCGACAGGGGAGTAACACTGAAGCTTTCTTT. The chain joins TRBV7-9 to TRBJ1-1; 8 bases line up with TRBD1. The trim removed 5 bases at V and 2 bases at J, leaving 4 bases unmatched. Germline V lookup: CDR1 SEHNR, CDR2 FQNEAQ (reference sequence). The CDR3 length is 14 residues.

This sequence joins TRBV11-2 and TRBJ2-2; no firm D call. CDR1 SGHAT and CDR2 FQNNGV come from the germline V gene. V shed 5 bases and J shed 1 base, with 14 bases lying between them. The length of the CDR3 is 16 residues. CDR3 loop: CASSPQGQKNTGELFF. The CDR3 region has the DNA TGTGCCAGCAGCCCACAAGGCCAAAAGAACACCGGGGAGCTGTTTTTT.